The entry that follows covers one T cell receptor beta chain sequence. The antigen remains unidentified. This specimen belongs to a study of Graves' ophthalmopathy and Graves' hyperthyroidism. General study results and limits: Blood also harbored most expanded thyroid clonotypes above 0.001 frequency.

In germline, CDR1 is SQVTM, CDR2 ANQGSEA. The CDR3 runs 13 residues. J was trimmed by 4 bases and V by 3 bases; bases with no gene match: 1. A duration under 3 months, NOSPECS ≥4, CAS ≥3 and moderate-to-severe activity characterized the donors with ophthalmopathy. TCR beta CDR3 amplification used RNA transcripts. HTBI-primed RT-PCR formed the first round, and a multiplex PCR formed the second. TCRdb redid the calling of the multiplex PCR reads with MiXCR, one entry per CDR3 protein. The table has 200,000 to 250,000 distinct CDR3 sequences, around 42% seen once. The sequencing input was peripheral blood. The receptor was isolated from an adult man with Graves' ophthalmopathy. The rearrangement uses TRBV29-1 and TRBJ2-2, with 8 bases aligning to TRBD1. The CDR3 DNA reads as TGCAGCGTTGAGGACAGGGTCACCGGGGAGCTGTTTTTT. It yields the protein CSVEDRVTGELFF.